One and the same sample provided the 18 T cell receptor beta chains below, sequenced in a study of STAT5B mutations in CD4+ large granular lymphocyte leukemia. The repertoire was sequenced with immunoSEQ multiplex PCR; TCRdb's copy has only in-frame clones and lacks some. Of some 41,000 clones listed, approximately 80% are singletons. Sequenced sample: CD4+ T cells from blood buffy coats. The receptors were sampled from a human donor in good health.

This chain joins TRBV12-5 and TRBJ2-3, with D possibly being TRBD2 (7 bases). In germline, CDR1 is LGHNT, CDR2 FRNRAP. This CDR3 contains 14 residues. V was pared by 11 bases and J by 1 base, with 16 bases between. The CDR3, as DNA: TGTGCTGCACACCGGGGGGCTGGCACAGATACGCAGTATTTT. Translated: CAAHRGAGTDTQYF.

The rearrangement links TRBV10-3 to TRBJ2-1, with 8 bases fitting TRBD2. The CDR3 is made up of 15 amino acids. The germline gives CDR1 ENHRY, CDR2 SYGVKD. The trim removed 6 bases at V and 6 bases at J, leaving 10 bases unmatched. The CDR3 nucleotides are TGTGCCATCAGGGGACTAGAATCGGGTCGCAATGAGCAGTTCTTC. Translating gives CAIRGLESGRNEQFF.

The rearrangement joins TRBV2 to TRBJ2-1; 7 nucleotides agree with TRBD1. The ends lost 9 bases at V and 1 base at J; junction bases unmatched: 6. CDR1 SNHLY and CDR2 FYNNEI come from the germline V gene. The CDR3 has 14 residues. CDR3 sequence: CASYPDRSYNEQFF. CDR3 DNA sequence: TGTGCCAGTTATCCGGACAGGTCCTACAATGAGCAGTTCTTC.

This clone was picked up a small number of times. V gene TRBV10-3 combines with J gene TRBJ1-1; TRBD1 matches at 9 bases. This CDR3 has 15 residues. The junction had 8 bases not matched to a gene; V was cut back by 7 bases and J by 2 bases. Per germline, CDR1 ENHRY and CDR2 SYGVKD. CDR3 amino acids: CAITQDRGLNTEAFF. CDR3 bases: TGTGCCATCACCCAGGACAGGGGCCTCAACACTGAAGCTTTCTTT.

This chain connects TRBV19 to TRBJ2-2, with TRBD2 identical over 9 bases. J lost 7 bases, V lost 3 bases, and 6 bases had no gene match. The CDR3 spans 15 residues. CDR1 is LNHDA, CDR2 SQIVND, per germline (reference sequence). For the CDR3, the DNA is TGTGCCAGTAGTATCGGGACTAGCCAGAGCGGGGAGCTGTTTTTT. Translating it yields CASSIGTSQSGELFF.

This chain uses TRBV30 with TRBJ1-1; D call uncertain. Germline V gives CDR1 GTSNPN, CDR2 SVGIG (reference sequence). CDR3 length: 14 amino acids. Deletions cut 2 bases from V and 1 base from J, with 11 bases between. The CDR3: CAWSPLTGNTEAFF. The CDR3 DNA reads TGTGCCTGGAGTCCCCTGACCGGGAACACTGAAGCTTTCTTT.

Here the CDR3 DNA reads TGTGCCAGCAGCGTAGGTCTCCTAGATACGCAGTATTTT. This sequence encodes CASSVGLLDTQYF. V usage is TRBV9 and J usage is TRBJ2-3; no definite D call. CDR3 length: 13 residues. Between the trimmed V and J ends, which lost 0 bases and 5 bases, there was a span of 7 bases. CDR1 and CDR2 (germline): SGDLS, YYNGEE. Full variable domain (remainder filled in from reference TRBV9 and TRBJ2-3): DSGVTQTPKHLITATGQRVTLRCSPRSGDLSVYWYQQSLDQGLQFLIQYYNGEERAKGNILERFSAQQFPDLHSELNLSSLELGDSALYFCASSVGLLDTQYFGPGTRLTVL.

The J gene is TRBJ1-3, the V gene TRBV19, with 9 bases fitting TRBD1. The CDR3 contains 16 residues. The ends lost 5 bases at V and 0 bases at J; junction bases unmatched: 5. Per germline, CDR1 LNHDA and CDR2 SQIVND (reference sequence). Here the CDR3 reads CASSPATGGSGNTIYF. The CDR3 DNA follows: TGTGCCAGTAGTCCTGCGACAGGGGGCTCTGGAAACACCATATATTTT.

J is TRBJ2-3 and V is TRBV7-9; TRBD2 aligns across 7 bases. Germline loops: CDR1 SEHNR, CDR2 FQNEAQ (reference sequence). There are 10 residues in the CDR3. Trimming cost V 11 bases and J 8 bases; bases outside gene matches: 4. CDR3 in DNA: TGTGCCGGGGGGGACGGTACGCAGTATTTT. Protein product: CAGGDGTQYF.

The CDR3: CASSRGGTSVSTDTQYF. The CDR3 nucleotides are TGCGCCAGCAGCCGGGGGGGGACTAGCGTAAGCACAGATACGCAGTATTTT. The genes are TRBV5-1 and TRBJ2-3, with 10 bases lining up with TRBD2. The V segment lost 4 bases and the J segment 0 bases; nucleotides outside the gene matches: 8. Germline V CDR1 and CDR2: SGHRS, YFSETQ. This CDR3 has 17 amino acids. Combining the CDR3 with reference TRBV5-1 and TRBJ2-3 gives the whole variable domain KAGVTQTPRYLIKTRGQQVTLSCSPISGHRSVSWYQQTPGQGLQFLFEYFSETQRNKGNFPGRFSGRQFSNSRSEMNVSTLELGDSALYLCASSRGGTSVSTDTQYFGPGTRLTVL.

The genes are TRBV7-2 and TRBJ2-1; TRBD2 is a possible D gene (5 bases). Trimming shortened V by 0 bases and J by 1 base, and 16 bases separated the two germline ends. The length of the CDR3 is 18 residues. Germline V CDR1 and CDR2: SGHTA, FQGNSA. The CDR3 region has the DNA TGTGCCAGCAGCTTAGCTGGGGAGCTTCTCCCTTCCTACAATGAGCAGTTCTTC. Amino acids: CASSLAGELLPSYNEQFF.

This clone appeared a few times. The J gene is TRBJ1-5, the V gene TRBV19; perhaps TRBD1 as D (5 bases). From germline, CDR1 is LNHDA and CDR2 SQIVND (reference sequence). CDR3 size: 14 residues. V gave up 6 bases and J gave up 5 bases, with 14 bases separating them. Here the CDR3 DNA reads TGTGCCAGTAGGGGTCGGGGCGACCATCAGCCCCAGCATTTT. Its protein is CASRGRGDHQPQHF.

The chain joins TRBV2 to TRBJ2-5, with D possibly matching TRBD2 (6 bases). Germline lookup yields CDR1 SNHLY and CDR2 FYNNEI. Trimming pared 3 bases from V and 2 bases from J, leaving 22 bases between. There are 18 residues in the CDR3. The CDR3 DNA reads as TGTGCCAGCAGTGACCCGGTAGCAGGAGGGCGAGGGCAAGAGACCCAGTACTTC. Translating gives CASSDPVAGGRGQETQYF.

V and J are TRBV27 and TRBJ2-1; TRBD2 agrees at 10 bases. The CDR3 spans 16 residues. V lost 0 bases and J lost 5; bases outside the gene matches: 4. Germline V gives CDR1 MNHEY, CDR2 SMNVEV (reference sequence). CDR3 loop: CASSLSRAGGNNEQFF. CDR3 nucleotides: TGTGCCAGCAGTTTATCGAGAGCGGGAGGGAACAATGAGCAGTTCTTC.

This clone came up once. The chain combines TRBV5-1 with TRBJ2-2; a possible D gene is TRBD1 (5 bases). V gave up 4 bases and J gave up 1 base, with 8 bases separating them. CDR1 is SGHRS and CDR2 is YFSETQ in the germline V gene. The CDR3 is 14 amino acids. CDR3 nucleotide sequence: TGCGCCAGCAGCCCCACAGGGAACACCGGGGAGCTGTTTTTT. The encoded protein is CASSPTGNTGELFF.

The rearrangement uses TRBV9 and TRBJ2-2; the D gene could be TRBD1 or TRBD2 (6 bases each). The length of the CDR3 is 16 residues. Germline V gives CDR1 SGDLS, CDR2 YYNGEE. V was pared by 2 bases and J by 0 bases, with 11 bases between. The CDR3: CASSVGGSTNTGELFF. The DNA for the CDR3 is TGTGCCAGCAGCGTGGGGGGCTCGACGAACACCGGGGAGCTGTTTTTT.

The chain combines TRBV29-1 with TRBJ2-7; 9 bases are a match to TRBD2. Germline lookup yields CDR1 SQVTM and CDR2 ANQGSEA. CDR3 length: 14 residues. V trimming: 6 bases; J trimming: 5 bases; junction bases outside the gene matches: 11. The CDR3 reads CSVDTPGLAHEQYF. The CDR3 DNA follows: TGCAGCGTCGACACTCCGGGACTAGCCCACGAGCAGTACTTC.

The rearrangement links TRBV4-2 to TRBJ1-3, with D hard to call. Per germline, CDR1 LGHNA and CDR2 YNFKEQ. Trimming removed 0 bases from V and 3 bases from J, with 12 bases in between. CDR3 length equals 16 residues. The CDR3 loop reads CASSQDTPQVGNTIYF. DNA for the CDR3: TGTGCCAGCAGCCAAGATACCCCTCAGGTTGGAAACACCATATATTTT.